Listed below are T cell receptor beta chains from one sample, sequenced in a study of T cells in Graves' hyperthyroidism and ophthalmopathy. TCRdb analysed the multiplex PCR reads with MiXCR anew, one entry per CDR3 protein. The data hold about 420,000 distinct CDR3 sequences, with about an eighth observed a single time. Sequenced: blood. These receptors came from a woman aged 18-29 years with Graves' hyperthyroidism. Each CDR3 is given with its conserved first and last residue. The D gene is left open where the match is weak. Rows may omit the clone size; those that give it use once, few, many or a size class.

>TRBD1|many|TRBV28|TRBJ2-7
TGTGCCAGCAGTGTTCCGGGACAGGGTTACGAGCAGTACTTC
CASSVPGQGYEQYF
>.|many|TRBV3-1|TRBJ2-1
TGTGCCAGCAGCCAAGATCTGAATGAGCAGTTCTTC
CASSQDLNEQFF
>TRBD2|.|TRBV3-1|TRBJ2-3
TGTGCCAGCAGCAGGAGGAGACTAGCGGGAGTTGGAGGAGGCGCAGATACGCAGTATTTT
CASSRRRLAGVGGGADTQYF
>TRBD2|.|TRBV2|TRBJ2-3
TGTGCCAGCAGTGAAAGCGGGAGTTATACGCAGTATTTT
CASSESGSYTQYF
>.|many|TRBV7-2|TRBJ1-2
TGTGCCAGCAGCCAATCGGGCCCGTACTATGGCTACACCTTC
CASSQSGPYYGYTF
>.|many|TRBV29-1|TRBJ1-1
TGCAGCGTTGACAGGGGACGGAACACTGAAGCTTTCTTT
CSVDRGRNTEAFF
>TRBD1|.|TRBV29-1|TRBJ2-5
TGCAGCGTTGAGAAGGGGACAGAAGAGACCCAGTACTTC
CSVEKGTEETQYF
>TRBD2|.|TRBV4-1|TRBJ2-2
TGCGCCAGCAGCCAAGTTTTTTTGCGGGAGGGGGACACCGGGGAGCTGTTTTTT
CASSQVFLREGDTGELFF
>TRBD2|many|TRBV7-8|TRBJ2-1
TGTGCCAGCAGCCCCACCCTAGCGGGGGCCTACAATGAGCAGTTCTTC
CASSPTLAGAYNEQFF
>.|few|TRBV29-1|TRBJ1-3
TGCAGCGTTGCAGGGTTCGGAAACACCATATATTTT
CSVAGFGNTIYF
>.|few|TRBV9|TRBJ2-7
TGTGCCAGCAGCGTACGGCCACAACTAATTCCCTACGAGCAGTACTTC
CASSVRPQLIPYEQYF
>.|once|TRBV7-9|TRBJ1-5
TGTGCGGGTGAAGGGTCCGATCAGCCCCAGCATTTT
CAGEGSDQPQHF
>.|many|TRBV10-3|TRBJ1-2
TGTGCCATCACGAAGGACCCGGGGGCGCACGGCTATGGCTACACCTTC
CAITKDPGAHGYGYTF
>TRBD2|many|TRBV6-2/TRBV6-3|TRBJ2-5
TGTGCCAGCAGTTACCTCATAGCGGGAGAAGAGACCCAGTACTTC
CASSYLIAGEETQYF
>TRBD1|many|TRBV20-1|TRBJ1-1
TGCAGTGCTAGAGATGGGGACAGCTGGAACACTGAAGCTTTCTTT
CSARDGDSWNTEAFF
>.|many|TRBV5-5|TRBJ1-2
TGTGCCAGCAGCTTGGACAACAACTATGGCTACACCTTC
CASSLDNNYGYTF
>TRBD1|.|TRBV20-1|TRBJ2-1
TGCAGTGCCAATCCGGGACAGGGCCTTTCGCGGGAGAAATTATTAGTCCGGGAGCAGTTCTTC
CSANPGQGLSREKLLVREQFF
>TRBD2|few|TRBV2|TRBJ2-7
TGTGCCACCAGACTAGCGGCTTCCTACGAGCAGTACTTC
CATRLAASYEQYF
>TRBD1|.|TRBV7-9|TRBJ1-4
TGTGCCAGCAGCCCAGGGGGGAATGAAAAACTGTTTTTT
CASSPGGNEKLFF
>.|many|TRBV6-6|TRBJ2-7
TGTGCCAGCAGTTACTCGCCTAGCTACGAGCAGTACTTC
CASSYSPSYEQYF
>.|many|TRBV10-3|TRBJ2-1
TGTGCCATCAGTGAGTCGATAGGGCATAATATGAATGAGCAGTTCTTC
CAISESIGHNMNEQFF
>TRBD2|few|TRBV3-1|TRBJ2-1
TGTGCCAGCAGCCAACTAGCCACGGCGGGAGTGGGGCTCAATGAGCAGTTCTTC
CASSQLATAGVGLNEQFF
>TRBD2|many|TRBV6-2/TRBV6-3|TRBJ2-1
TGTGCCAGCAGTCCAGCGAGACTAACCGGGACTAGCGGGAGGGCCTACAATGAGCAGTTCTTC
CASSPARLTGTSGRAYNEQFF
>.|.|TRBV6-1|TRBJ1-5
TGTGCCAGCAGTCTAACTTCAGGGCGGAGGAGCAATCAGCCCCAGCATTTT
CASSLTSGRRSNQPQHF
>TRBD1|many|TRBV11-3|TRBJ2-3
TGTGCCAGCAGCCACGGGGGCCGACAGGGGACGGCAAATACGCAGTATTTT
CASSHGGRQGTANTQYF
>TRBD1|many|TRBV7-8|TRBJ2-3
TGTGCCAGCAGCTTACCCCCGGGACAGGGGCGCACAGATACGCAGTATTTT
CASSLPPGQGRTDTQYF
>.|many|TRBV6-1|TRBJ1-5
TGTGCCAGCAGTTGGAATAGCAATCAGCCCCAGCATTTT
CASSWNSNQPQHF
>.|.|TRBV28|TRBJ2-3
TGTGCCAGCAGTTTCTCGTTTTTCCGGGACAGGTCCGAGGGGGGGCACACAGATACGCAGTATTTT
CASSFSFFRDRSEGGHTDTQYF
>TRBD2|many|TRBV7-3|TRBJ2-3
TGTGCCAGCAGCCAAGCGGGAGGGGGCGATACGCAGTATTTT
CASSQAGGGDTQYF
>.|once|TRBV6-1|TRBJ2-7
TGTGCCAGCGGGGGATTATATTACTACGAGCAGTACTTC
CASGGLYYYEQYF
>.|once|TRBV5-6|TRBJ2-1
TGTGCCAGCACCACCGAGACGTTCTACGAGCAGTTCTTC
CASTTETFYEQFF
>.|.|TRBV27|TRBJ1-2
TGTGCCAGCAGTTCCTCGGTTAGGGGTGGCTACACCTTC
CASSSSVRGGYTF
>TRBD1|few|TRBV2|TRBJ1-2
TGTGCCAGCCGGTGGGTGGACAGGTCTGACTATGGCTACACCTTC
CASRWVDRSDYGYTF
>.|many|TRBV13|TRBJ1-1
TGTGCCAGCAGCCCGGCGGGGGGGTACACTGAAGCTTTCTTT
CASSPAGGYTEAFF
>.|many|TRBV19|TRBJ2-1
TGTGCCAGTAGTATAAGAGGGATAGGGTCCTACAATGAGCAGTTCTTC
CASSIRGIGSYNEQFF
>.|.|TRBV5-1|TRBJ2-1
TGCGCCAGCAGCTTGGCCGGGGGGACATCCTACAATGAGCAGTTCTTC
CASSLAGGTSYNEQFF
>TRBD2|.|TRBV5-4|TRBJ2-1
TGTGCCAGCAGCGGGACTAGCGGGAGGGAGCGATCCTACAATGAGCAGTTCTTC
CASSGTSGRERSYNEQFF
>.|many|TRBV5-1|TRBJ1-1
TGCGCCAGCAGCCCTCGGACGGTGAACACTGAAGCTTTCTTT
CASSPRTVNTEAFF
>TRBD1|many|TRBV18|TRBJ1-2
TGTGCCAGCTCACCTCAACAGGGGTCGAGTGGCTACACCTTC
CASSPQQGSSGYTF
>.|few|TRBV6-1|TRBJ2-1
TGTGCCAGCAGTGAAGAGCTGGTTAGCGGCCACAATGAGCAGTTCTTC
CASSEELVSGHNEQFF
>TRBD1|.|TRBV15|TRBJ2-2
TGTGCCACCAGCAGAGGTGGACAGGGGAACACCGGGGAGCTGTTTTTT
CATSRGGQGNTGELFF
>.|.|TRBV7-9|TRBJ2-3
TGTGCCAGCAGCTTCGGGGCAGCAGATACGCAGTATTTT
CASSFGAADTQYF
>TRBD1|many|TRBV20-1|TRBJ2-1
TGCAGTGCTAGGAAAGCGGCCGGGACAGGCGGAGCTAATGAGCAGTTCTTC
CSARKAAGTGGANEQFF
>TRBD2|many|TRBV7-9|TRBJ2-1
TGTGCCAGCAGCTTAAAAACTAGCGGGCTTAGCTCCTACAATGAGCAGTTCTTC
CASSLKTSGLSSYNEQFF
>TRBD1|many|TRBV27|TRBJ1-1
TGTGCCAGCAGTACGACAGGGCAGAACACTGAAGCTTTCTTT
CASSTTGQNTEAFF
>.|many|TRBV2|TRBJ2-3
TGTGCCAGCCGTGTTGACACAGATACGCAGTATTTT
CASRVDTDTQYF
>.|many|TRBV11-2|TRBJ2-1
TGTGCCAGCAGCTTAGATTGGGCGACCGGAAAGAGCTCCTACAATGAGCAGTTCTTC
CASSLDWATGKSSYNEQFF
>TRBD2|.|TRBV27|TRBJ2-1
TGTGCCAGCAGTTTATCGATTAGCGGGAGGGGAAATGAGCAGTTCTTC
CASSLSISGRGNEQFF
>.|many|TRBV7-9|TRBJ2-5
TGTGCCAGCAGCAACCCCCAGGGTACCGGGCAAGAGACCCAGTACTTC
CASSNPQGTGQETQYF
>.|many|TRBV7-6|TRBJ1-1
TGTGCCAGCAGCTTAGTACTAGGGACACCCGGGGGTGAAGCTTTCTTT
CASSLVLGTPGGEAFF
>.|.|TRBV15|TRBJ1-5
TGTGCCACCAGCAGTACCGGGGCCAGCAATCAGCCCCAGCATTTT
CATSSTGASNQPQHF
>.|many|TRBV12-3/TRBV12-4|TRBJ2-5
TGTGCCAGCAGTTTAGGTGTCGGAGGGAAAGAGACCCAGTACTTC
CASSLGVGGKETQYF
>TRBD1|many|TRBV30|TRBJ1-5
TGTGCCTGGGAGACAGGGGGTCAGCCCCAGCATTTT
CAWETGGQPQHF